This entry features one TCR beta chain sequence. Extraction of RNA preceded its reverse transcription into cDNA, which served as the sequencing template. The table came from immunoSEQ multiplex PCR; TCRdb's copy has only in-frame clones and leaves some out. Of under 350,000 clones in the sample, roughly 60% were seen once. Treatment reported: oral pan-JAK inhibitor, 5-10 mg twice daily. Sorting separated CD4+ and CD8+ T cells out of PBMCs. This sample was taken from a study of CD8+ T cells in alopecia areata. Overall study: Scoring treated patients' severity relied on the percentage of scalp area affected.

This TCR was sampled from a human donor with alopecia areata. This specimen was CD4+ T cells sorted from blood, taken at week 24, from a patient treated with tofacitinib.

The CDR3 DNA is TGTGCCAGCAGCTTCCGCGGGCCCAGCTCCTACGAGCAGTACTTC. Translation gives CASSFRGPSSYEQYF. The chain couples TRBV7-2 to TRBJ2-7, with D perhaps TRBD2 (5 bases). Looked up from germline, CDR1 is SGHTA and CDR2 is FQGNSA. The CDR3 has 15 residues. Trimming left V 3 bases short and J 0 bases short, with 12 bases between.